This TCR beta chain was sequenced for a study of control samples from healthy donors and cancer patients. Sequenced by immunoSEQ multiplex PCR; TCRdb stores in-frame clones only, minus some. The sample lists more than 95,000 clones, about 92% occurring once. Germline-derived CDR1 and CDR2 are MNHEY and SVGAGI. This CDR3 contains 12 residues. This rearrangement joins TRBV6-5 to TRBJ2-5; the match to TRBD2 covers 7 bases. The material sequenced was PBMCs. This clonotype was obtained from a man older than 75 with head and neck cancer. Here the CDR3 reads CGIGRGGETQYF. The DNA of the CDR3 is TGTGGTATAGGGAGGGGTGGAGAGACCCAGTACTTC.